A single sample is the source of the 25 T cell receptor beta chains below, sequenced in a study. One entry per CDR3 protein, called by TCRdb with MiXCR from the RT-PCR reads. The repertoire holds about 700,000 distinct CDR3 sequences, with approximately 15% as singletons. The sequencing sample was made of memory CD4+ T cells from blood. These receptors originate from a female donor in good health, serving as a healthy control.

This clonotype turned up a few times. The chain uses TRBV7-2 and TRBJ1-3; a weak D match, TRBD1 (5 bases). Germline V gives CDR1 SGHTA, CDR2 FQGNSA. This CDR3 comprises 15 residues. The V gene lost 1 base and the J gene lost 3 bases, with 10 bases spanning the gap. The CDR3 reads CASSLVGVVGNTIYF. Here the CDR3 DNA reads TGTGCCAGCAGCTTAGTAGGGGTGGTTGGAAACACCATATATTTT.

This chain uses TRBV21-1 with TRBJ2-5. TRBV21-1 is a listed pseudogene. This CDR3 region has 14 residues. The CDR3 DNA sequence: TGTGCCAGCAGCATGAGACTGTTCCAAGAGACCCAGTACTTC. Its protein product is CASSMRLFQETQYF.

Concerning this clonotype itself: Possible read error: a much larger clone is one base away. The chain couples TRBV18 to TRBJ2-7, with D unresolved. The CDR3 has 13 amino acids. The V end lost 7 bases, the J end lost 3 bases, and 13 bases lay between the germline ends. Germline CDR1 and CDR2: KGHSH and LQKENI. Here the CDR3 DNA reads TGTGCCAGCTTACCGATTGACGGCTACGAGCAGTACTTC. Translated, it gives CASLPIDGYEQYF.

The V gene is TRBV18, the J gene TRBJ2-7; the D call may be TRBD1 or TRBD2 (5 bases each). The germline V gene encodes CDR1 KGHSH and CDR2 LQKENI. V was cut by 4 bases and J by 2 bases, with 15 bases left in between. The CDR3 is 15 residues long. CDR3 sequence reads: CASSRGNLDAYEQYF. CDR3 bases: TGTGCCAGCTCACGGGGGAATCTCGACGCCTACGAGCAGTACTTC.

In this sample, this clonotype turned up many times. The chain combines TRBV29-1 with TRBJ2-1, with TRBD2 identical over 7 bases. With 6 bases clipped from V and 2 bases from J, the junction kept 13 bases outside the gene matches. Germline values: CDR1 SQVTM, CDR2 ANQGSEA. This CDR3 comprises 16 residues. The CDR3: CSVTSALAEAYNEQFF. In DNA form, the CDR3 reads TGCAGCGTGACATCCGCTCTAGCGGAGGCCTACAATGAGCAGTTCTTC.

This clonotype was seen many times. This sequence joins TRBV7-2 and TRBJ1-5; no clear D gene. This CDR3 region has 15 residues. Germline-derived CDR1 and CDR2 are SGHTA and FQGNSA. Trimming took 5 bases from V and 0 from J, leaving 11 bases between them. This chain's CDR3 is CASSPTYASNQPQHF. The CDR3 DNA reads TGTGCCAGCAGCCCGACCTACGCTAGCAATCAGCCCCAGCATTTT.

V usage is TRBV18 and J usage is TRBJ1-1; no reliable D call. Germline loops: CDR1 KGHSH, CDR2 LQKENI. This CDR3 has 14 amino acids. V lost 1 base, J lost 7 bases, and 13 bases lay in between. CDR3 DNA sequence: TGTGCCAGCTCACCACTGCGGGAATCCGTTGAAGCTTTCTTT. It codes for CASSPLRESVEAFF.

This clonotype was counted many times. V gene TRBV9 combines with J gene TRBJ2-1; the D is unclear. In germline, CDR1 is SGDLS, CDR2 YYNGEE. The V gene lost 2 bases and the J gene lost 10 bases, with 19 bases spanning the gap. CDR3 size: 15 residues. The DNA for the CDR3 is TGTGCCAGCAGCGTTCAGGCCTCAAACTTCCGGGAGCAGTTCTTC. Its translation is CASSVQASNFREQFF.

The chain uses TRBV4-2 and TRBJ1-2; 7 positions match TRBD1. The V segment lost 4 bases and the J segment 4 bases; nucleotides outside the gene matches: 6. Germline V gene sequence: CDR1 LGHNA, CDR2 YNFKEQ. CDR3 length: 14 amino acids. CDR3 sequence reads: CASSRGQEIYGYTF. Here the CDR3 DNA reads TGTGCCAGCAGCCGAGGACAGGAAATCTATGGCTACACCTTC.

This clonotype was seen repeatedly, ten times or more. This chain joins TRBV5-1 and TRBJ2-7, with TRBD2 matching 12 bases. The CDR3 covers 17 residues. J was trimmed by 2 bases and V by 3 bases; bases with no gene match: 9. CDR1 is SGHRS, CDR2 YFSETQ, per germline. The CDR3 DNA is TGCGCCAGCAGCTCATCGGAGACTAGCGGGAGTGCCTACGAGCAGTACTTC. It yields the protein CASSSSETSGSAYEQYF.

The V and J genes are TRBV18 and TRBJ1-4; D call uncertain. The CDR3 is made up of 15 amino acids. The V end lost 2 bases, the J end lost 7 bases, and 14 bases lay between the germline ends. Germline lookup yields CDR1 KGHSH and CDR2 LQKENI. The CDR3 reads CASSPVGGLIEKLFF. The CDR3 DNA reads as TGTGCCAGCTCACCAGTGGGCGGGCTGATTGAAAAACTGTTTTTT.

V is TRBV19 and J is TRBJ2-7; 14 bases match TRBD2. V shed 6 bases, J shed 1 base, and the junction held 17 bases outside the gene matches. CDR1 LNHDA and CDR2 SQIVND come from the germline V gene (reference sequence). This CDR3 spans 20 amino acids. In nucleotides, the CDR3 is TGTGCCAGTAGCCTTTCAGGGACTAGCGGGAGAGGTTTGAAGTCCTACGAGCAGTACTTC. Amino acid sequence: CASSLSGTSGRGLKSYEQYF. Looking up the rest from reference TRBV19 and TRBJ2-7 gives the full variable domain: DGGITQSPKYLFRKEGQNVTLSCEQNLNHDAMYWYRQDPGQGLRLIYYSQIVNDFQKGDIAEGYSVSREKKESFPLTVTSAQKNPTAFYLCASSLSGTSGRGLKSYEQYFGPGTRLTVT.

This clonotype showed up just a few times. This chain connects TRBV27 to TRBJ1-2; D remains ambiguous. The CDR3 is 14 residues long. Germline-derived CDR1 and CDR2 are MNHEY and SMNVEV (reference sequence). V was clipped by 7 bases and J by 7 bases, with 19 bases between them. CDR3 region: CASISALPGPGYTF. The CDR3 DNA is TGTGCCAGCATCTCCGCACTCCCTGGCCCTGGCTACACCTTC.

J is TRBJ2-1 and V is TRBV5-5, with 7 positions matching TRBD1. The germline V gene encodes CDR1 SGHKS and CDR2 YYEKEE (reference sequence). J gave up 5 bases and V 1 base, and 9 bases lay outside the gene matches. This CDR3 contains 16 residues. The CDR3 bases are TGTGCCAGCAGCTTGCCGGGACAGATGACCGACAATGAGCAGTTCTTC. Translating it yields CASSLPGQMTDNEQFF.

This clonotype was observed a handful of times. The V gene is TRBV19, the J gene TRBJ2-1; maybe TRBD1 (6 bases). CDR1 is LNHDA, CDR2 SQIVND, per germline (reference sequence). The CDR3 length is 14 residues. The germline V and J ends were trimmed by 9 bases and 0 bases, with 12 bases remaining between them. The CDR3 loop is CASGTPSSYNEQFF. The CDR3 coding sequence is TGTGCCAGCGGGACACCTAGCTCCTACAATGAGCAGTTCTTC.

This clonotype was seen ten or more times. At one boundary the junction diverges from the germline segment, which might be a read error. V and J are TRBV7-2 and TRBJ2-7, with 10 bases that match TRBD1. The CDR3 sequence is 15 residues long. CDR1 is SGHTA, CDR2 FQGNSA, per germline. CDR3 in DNA: TGTGCCAGCAGCCTAGCCGGGACAGGGGCCTACGAGCAGTACTTC. Residues: CASSLAGTGAYEQYF. Looking up the rest from reference TRBV7-2 and TRBJ2-7 gives the full variable domain: GAGVSQSPSNKVTEKGKDVELRCDPISGHTALYWYRQSLGQGLEFLIYFQGNSAPDKSGLPSDRFSAERTGGSVSTLTIQRTQQEDSAVYLCASSLAGTGAYEQYFGPGTRLTVT.

The chain couples TRBV20-1 to TRBJ2-7, with TRBD2 matching over 14 bases. The CDR3 covers 19 residues. Trimming at V came to 0 bases and at J to 3 bases, leaving 13 bases not matched to a gene. Germline values: CDR1 DFQATT, CDR2 SNEGSKA (reference sequence). CDR3 sequence (DNA): TGCAGTGCTAGAGACAAACCACCGGGACTAGCGGGGGACCTCTACGAGCAGTACTTC. Protein product: CSARDKPPGLAGDLYEQYF.

The table lists this clonotype with many counts. The V gene is TRBV27, the J gene TRBJ2-3, with D possibly matching TRBD2 (7 bases). CDR3 size: 16 residues. CDR1 is MNHEY and CDR2 is SMNVEV in the germline V gene (reference sequence). Trimming cost V 4 bases and J 2 bases, with 16 bases left between them. This CDR3 reads CASSSGGQVYTDTQYF. The DNA for the CDR3 is TGTGCCAGCAGTTCGGGGGGACAAGTCTACACAGATACGCAGTATTTT.

This clonotype has more than one count but fewer than ten. The V and J genes are TRBV10-3 and TRBJ2-2; a possible D gene is TRBD2 (6 bases). The CDR3 spans 14 residues. The V and J ends lost 7 bases and 5 bases respectively, with 14 bases between them. Germline V CDR1 and CDR2: ENHRY, SYGVKD. The CDR3 here is CAITGAGGTGELFF. The CDR3 coding sequence is TGTGCCATCACGGGAGCAGGCGGAACCGGGGAGCTGTTTTTT.

Only a few counts were recorded for this clonotype. V and J are TRBV20-1 and TRBJ2-7, with 10 bases lining up with TRBD2. V lost 6 bases to trimming and J lost 2 bases; unmatched junction nucleotides: 7. The CDR3 loop spans 14 amino acids. The germline V gene encodes CDR1 DFQATT and CDR2 SNEGSKA (reference sequence). The CDR3 protein is CSASAGLATYEQYF. The CDR3 DNA follows: TGCAGTGCCTCAGCGGGACTAGCGACCTACGAGCAGTACTTC.

The chain couples TRBV6-1 to TRBJ2-1, with a weak D call TRBD1 (6 bases). The length of the CDR3 is 13 residues. Germline V gives CDR1 MNHNS, CDR2 SASEGT. Trimming removed 2 bases at V and 12 bases at J, with 14 bases between. The CDR3 spells CASSERDIMRQFF. CDR3 in DNA: TGTGCCAGCAGTGAAAGGGACATAATGAGGCAGTTCTTC.

The V and J genes are TRBV27 and TRBJ1-5, with TRBD1 as a possible D gene (5 bases). The germline V and J ends were trimmed by 6 bases and 5 bases, with 14 bases remaining between them. The CDR3 length is 14 residues. Germline V gene lookup returns CDR1 MNHEY and CDR2 SMNVEV (reference sequence). In DNA, the CDR3 is TGTGCCAGCAGGCCAGGGCGGCTTCATCAGCCCCAGCATTTT. Translated: CASRPGRLHQPQHF.

This chain links TRBV9 with TRBJ2-5, with 12 bases fitting TRBD2. J lost 5 bases, V lost 3 bases, and 5 bases had no gene match. Per the germline V gene, CDR1 is SGDLS and CDR2 is YYNGEE. The CDR3 has 15 amino acids. The CDR3 sequence is CASSGGLAGWETQYF. The CDR3 DNA reads TGTGCCAGCAGCGGTGGACTAGCGGGATGGGAGACCCAGTACTTC.

This clonotype was counted between two and nine times. The CDR3 loop is CSARKDLGTDTQYF. The DNA of the CDR3 is TGCAGTGCTAGAAAAGACCTGGGCACAGATACGCAGTATTTT. V and J are TRBV20-1 and TRBJ2-3; D gene ambiguous. Between the trimmed V and J ends, which lost 2 bases and 1 base, there was a span of 10 bases. The germline gives CDR1 DFQATT, CDR2 SNEGSKA (reference sequence). This CDR3 is 14 amino acids long.

The table lists this clonotype with a few counts. The rearrangement links TRBV28 to TRBJ1-6; D ambiguous. The CDR3 contains 14 residues. Germline V CDR1 and CDR2: MDHEN, SYDVKM. V lost 7 bases to trimming and J lost 7 bases, with 14 bases between them. The CDR3 protein is CASTLSRGNSPLHF. The CDR3 DNA sequence: TGTGCCAGCACCTTATCACGAGGGAATTCACCCCTCCACTTT.